This TCR beta chain was observed in a study of response to subunit inactivated influenza vaccine. CDR3 length equals 12 residues. CDR1 MNHEY and CDR2 SVGAGI come from the germline V gene. The V end lost 5 bases, the J end lost 7 bases, and 12 bases lay between the germline ends. TCRdb used MiXCR to reprocess the RT-PCR reads, holding one entry per CDR3 protein. The repertoire consists of 150,000 to 200,000 distinct CDR3 sequences, with about 10% occurring once and the leading ten covering approximately 39%. Study results and caveats: Each seasonal influenza vaccination, the authors suggested, recruits few new T cells.

To note about this clonotype: Its antigen remains unidentified.

The TCR originated in a man between 50 and 69 years old who received an inactivated influenza vaccine. Here the sequenced sample was CD8+ T cells sorted from PBMCs, taken around 25 months after vaccination. The chain couples TRBV6-5 to TRBJ2-7, with D uncertain. The CDR3 loop reads CASSGPSREQYF. The CDR3 DNA sequence: TGTGCCAGCAGTGGGCCCTCGAGGGAGCAGTACTTC.